Each of the 27 T cell receptor beta chains below was sequenced from the same sample in a study of blood T cell repertoires in COVID-19. Profiling relied on immunoSEQ multiplex PCR, and the TCRdb table lists in-frame clones only, not all of them. The sample shows roughly 53,000 clones, about 85% of them seen only once. Sequencing used peripheral blood. The receptor source for this set is a human donor in a cohort sampled during active COVID-19.

J is TRBJ1-2 and V is TRBV2, with no clear D. The V and J ends lost 4 bases and 2 bases respectively, with 11 bases between them. Germline V gene lookup returns CDR1 SNHLY and CDR2 FYNNEI. This CDR3 spans 14 amino acids. DNA for the CDR3: TGTGCCAGCAGTGCTATACAGCTCAACTATGGCTACACCTTC. It codes for CASSAIQLNYGYTF.

V usage is TRBV9 and J usage is TRBJ1-6, with D perhaps TRBD1 (5 bases). CDR1 is SGDLS, CDR2 YYNGEE, per germline. Trimming cost V 0 bases and J 7 bases, with 8 bases left between them. The CDR3 consists of 14 residues. Written as DNA, the CDR3 is TGTGCCAGCAGCGTAGCGGGGGGGAATTCACCCCTCCACTTT. It is translated as CASSVAGGNSPLHF.

The chain recombines TRBV5-1 with TRBJ2-5; 8 nucleotides agree with TRBD1. From germline, CDR1 is SGHRS and CDR2 YFSETQ. V was pared by 4 bases and J by 4 bases, with 9 bases of the junction left unmatched. The CDR3 contains 15 residues. The chain's CDR3 is CASSPSPDRVETQYF. The DNA for the CDR3 is TGCGCCAGCAGCCCGAGCCCGGACAGGGTAGAGACCCAGTACTTC.

The chain carries TRBV2 and TRBJ2-3, with TRBD2 matching over 8 bases. This CDR3 contains 15 residues. CDR1 is SNHLY and CDR2 is FYNNEI in the germline V gene. V was pared by 4 bases and J by 0 bases, with 3 bases of the junction left unmatched. As DNA, the CDR3 is TGTGCCAGCAGTGGTTCTAGCGGGAGCACAGATACGCAGTATTTT. Translated: CASSGSSGSTDTQYF.

The CDR3 DNA reads as TGTGCCAGCAGCCAAAATGATGGGGGGGCGTGGAATGAGCAGTTCTTC. The encoded protein is CASSQNDGGAWNEQFF. The chain links TRBV7-3 to TRBJ2-1, with a tentative D call TRBD2 (7 bases). Germline V gene data show CDR1 as SGHTA and CDR2 as FQGTGA. This CDR3 comprises 16 residues. The ends were cut back, 5 bases at V and 7 bases at J, with 21 bases in the middle.

The J gene is TRBJ2-7, the V gene TRBV15; 9 positions match TRBD2. The CDR3 is 16 residues long. Germline CDR1 reads LNHNV; CDR2 reads YYDKDF (reference sequence). V gave up 0 bases and J gave up 2 bases; unmatched junction bases: 5. The CDR3 region is CATSRDRTSVTYEQYF. CDR3 DNA sequence: TGTGCCACCAGCAGAGATAGGACTAGCGTAACCTACGAGCAGTACTTC.

The genes are TRBV5-4 and TRBJ2-1, with 11 bases lining up with TRBD2. The trim removed 10 bases at V and 5 bases at J, leaving 11 bases unmatched. The germline CDR1 and CDR2 sequences are SGHNT and YYREEE (reference sequence). The CDR3 consists of 15 residues. The chain's CDR3 is CAGSMGLAANNEQFF. CDR3 DNA: TGTGCCGGCTCGATGGGACTAGCGGCAAACAATGAGCAGTTCTTC.

The sample holds a few counts of this clone. This chain uses TRBV5-4 with TRBJ1-5; D is ambiguous. Trimming removed 4 bases at V and 2 bases at J, with 10 bases between. Per the germline V gene, CDR1 is SGHNT and CDR2 is YYREEE (reference sequence). The CDR3 is 14 residues long. CDR3 DNA: TGTGCCAGCAGCCCGAGGGAGGGCAATCAGCCCCAGCATTTT. This encodes CASSPREGNQPQHF. The variable domain in full, with the rest retrieved from reference TRBV5-4 and TRBJ1-5, is ETGVTQSPTHLIKTRGQQVTLRCSSQSGHNTVSWYQQALGQGPQFIFQYYREEENGRGNFPPRFSGLQFPNYSSELNVNALELDDSALYLCASSPREGNQPQHFGDGTRLSIL.

The V and J genes are TRBV5-5 and TRBJ1-1; D perhaps matches TRBD1 (6 bases). The V gene lost 7 bases and the J gene lost 7 bases, with 23 bases spanning the gap. The germline CDR1 and CDR2 sequences are SGHKS and YYEKEE (reference sequence). The CDR3 covers 15 residues. The CDR3 nucleotides are TGTGCCAGCCAAAGGAGCGGAGGGGGGGTTAGTGAAGCTTTCTTT. Translating gives CASQRSGGGVSEAFF.

This chain uses TRBV2 with TRBJ2-1; 10 nucleotides agree with TRBD1. The CDR3 sequence is 17 residues long. The ends lost 0 bases at V and 7 bases at J; junction bases unmatched: 9. Germline CDR1 SNHLY, CDR2 FYNNEI. The CDR3 DNA reads TGTGCCAGCAGTGAAGCGGCCCCCGGGACAGGGGTAAATGAGCAGTTCTTC. This sequence encodes CASSEAAPGTGVNEQFF.

The rearrangement uses TRBV11-2 and TRBJ2-4; 11 bases match TRBD2. Germline CDR1 SGHAT, CDR2 FQNNGV. The CDR3 spans 18 residues. Trimming cost V 1 base and J 0 bases; bases outside gene matches: 5. CDR3 amino acids: CASSLVASGGLAKNIQYF. As DNA, the CDR3 is TGTGCCAGCAGCTTAGTGGCTAGCGGGGGGTTAGCCAAAAACATTCAGTACTTC.

The chain has TRBV15 and TRBJ1-6; 8 nucleotides agree with TRBD1. This CDR3 spans 13 amino acids. The ends lost 5 bases at V and 8 bases at J; junction bases unmatched: 2. CDR1 LNHNV and CDR2 YYDKDF come from the germline V gene (reference sequence). The CDR3 reads CATSGQGDSPLHF. The CDR3 nucleotides are TGTGCCACCAGCGGACAGGGAGATTCACCCCTCCACTTT.

The chain employs TRBV28 and TRBJ2-7; 12 bases line up with TRBD2. This CDR3 is 15 amino acids long. Looked up from germline, CDR1 is MDHEN and CDR2 is SYDVKM. J gave up 0 bases and V 6 bases, and 3 bases lay outside the gene matches. CDR3 amino acids: CASSRTSGTSYEQYF. In nucleotides, the CDR3 is TGTGCCAGCAGCCGGACTAGCGGGACCTCCTACGAGCAGTACTTC.

The chain links TRBV11-1 to TRBJ2-7; weak D call: TRBD2 (6 bases). Per the germline V gene, CDR1 is SGHAT and CDR2 is FQDESV (reference sequence). CDR3 size: 15 residues. Trimming left V 1 base short and J 3 bases short, with 13 bases between. The CDR3 DNA is TGTGCCAGCAGCTTAGGCGTACTAGCCTTCTACGAGCAGTACTTC. This codes for CASSLGVLAFYEQYF.

The rearrangement uses TRBV7-9 and TRBJ2-2, with 10 bases that match TRBD2. The CDR3 sequence is 15 residues long. J was trimmed by 4 bases and V by 2 bases; bases with no gene match: 1. CDR1 and CDR2 (germline): SEHNR, FQNEAQ (reference sequence). As DNA, the CDR3 is TGTGCCAGCAGCTTACTAGCGGGAGTCACCGGGGAGCTGTTTTTT. Its protein is CASSLLAGVTGELFF.

CDR3 DNA: TGCGCCAGCAGCTTGGCCGGGGGAGGATACCGGAACACTGAAGCTTTCTTT. It specifies CASSLAGGGYRNTEAFF. The chain employs TRBV5-1 and TRBJ1-1, with a tentative D call TRBD1 (5 bases). Per germline, CDR1 SGHRS and CDR2 YFSETQ. This CDR3 contains 17 residues. With 0 bases removed from V and 1 base from J, the gap between germline ends came to 16 bases.

The chain links TRBV7-9 to TRBJ1-3; no reliable D call. V lost 4 bases to trimming and J lost 1 base, with 17 bases between them. CDR1 and CDR2 from the germline V gene are SEHNR and FQNEAQ (reference sequence). The CDR3 loop spans 17 amino acids. CDR3 sequence: CASSSEPYGVSGNTIYF. DNA for the CDR3: TGTGCCAGCAGCTCAGAACCCTACGGAGTATCTGGAAACACCATATATTTT.

The chain combines TRBV12-1 with TRBJ2-7; the D call of TRBD2 is as the table states it, not checked on the DNA. TRBV12-1 is given as a pseudogene. This CDR3 is 16 amino acids long. CDR3 sequence (DNA): TGTGCCAGCAGCGCCCCCGGAGCGGGGCCCTCCTACGAGCAGTACTTC. This gives the protein CASSAPGAGPSYEQYF.

The chain has TRBV9 and TRBJ2-2, with 9 bases aligning to TRBD2. The CDR3 has 16 residues. V was pared by 4 bases and J by 9 bases, with 13 bases of the junction left unmatched. Germline loops: CDR1 SGDLS, CDR2 YYNGEE. CDR3 residues: CASSPRSSGSSRELFF. The CDR3 bases are TGTGCCAGCAGCCCAAGGAGTAGCGGGAGTTCCAGGGAGCTGTTTTTT.

The rearrangement uses TRBV2 and TRBJ2-1, with 10 bases lining up with TRBD2. This CDR3 region has 21 residues. V shed 2 bases and J 8 bases; nucleotides not matched to a gene: 24. Germline V gives CDR1 SNHLY, CDR2 FYNNEI. The CDR3 sequence: CASSEIPWLAGDEGLGDEQFF. CDR3 sequence (DNA): TGTGCCAGCAGTGAAATTCCGTGGCTAGCGGGAGACGAGGGGTTGGGGGATGAGCAGTTCTTC.

V is TRBV14 and J is TRBJ1-1; 9 nucleotides agree with TRBD1. The CDR3 has 16 amino acids. The V gene's germline CDR1 is SGHDN and CDR2 FVKESK. The junction had 8 bases not matched to a gene; V was cut back by 3 bases and J by 3 bases. This CDR3 is CASSQRRGQGDTEAFF. Written as DNA, the CDR3 is TGTGCCAGCAGCCAGAGACGGGGACAGGGAGACACTGAAGCTTTCTTT.

The CDR3 loop reads CASTGTGGEQNIQYF. CDR3 nucleotides: TGTGCCAGCACCGGAACAGGTGGGGAACAAAACATTCAGTACTTC. V and J are TRBV2 and TRBJ2-4, with D perhaps matching TRBD1 (5 bases). CDR3 length: 15 amino acids. Germline lookup yields CDR1 SNHLY and CDR2 FYNNEI. V gave up 7 bases and J gave up 5 bases, with 18 bases separating them.

The genes are TRBV28 and TRBJ2-7; 7 nucleotides agree with TRBD1. CDR3 length equals 15 residues. V was clipped by 6 bases and J by 0 bases; unmatched bases: 8. Per germline, CDR1 MDHEN and CDR2 SYDVKM. In DNA, the CDR3 is TGTGCCAGCAGGAAACAGGGGCTTAGCTCCTACGAGCAGTACTTC. Amino acids: CASRKQGLSSYEQYF.

This clone occurred once. V usage is TRBV5-1 and J usage is TRBJ2-2; D unresolved. With 0 bases removed from V and 3 bases from J, the gap between germline ends came to 12 bases. The CDR3 extends over 16 amino acids. The germline CDR1 and CDR2 sequences are SGHRS and YFSETQ. The CDR3 bases are TGCGCCAGCAGCTTGGCAGGAAATCCGTACACCGGGGAGCTGTTTTTT. This sequence encodes CASSLAGNPYTGELFF. The full variable domain, completed using reference TRBV5-1 and TRBJ2-2, is KAGVTQTPRYLIKTRGQQVTLSCSPISGHRSVSWYQQTPGQGLQFLFEYFSETQRNKGNFPGRFSGRQFSNSRSEMNVSTLELGDSALYLCASSLAGNPYTGELFFGEGSRLTVL.

This chain uses TRBV19 with TRBJ2-5, with 8 bases that match TRBD1. The CDR3 sequence is 14 residues long. V was pared by 6 bases and J by 3 bases, with 6 bases of the junction left unmatched. Per the germline V gene, CDR1 is LNHDA and CDR2 is SQIVND (reference sequence). The CDR3 sequence is CASSPTTGEETQYF. The CDR3 DNA sequence: TGTGCCAGTAGCCCTACGACAGGGGAAGAGACCCAGTACTTC.

This rearrangement joins TRBV29-1 to TRBJ1-2, with D possibly matching TRBD1 (5 bases). CDR3 length: 14 residues. CDR1 and CDR2 from the germline V gene are SQVTM and ANQGSEA. V lost 5 bases and J lost 8, with 21 bases in between. In DNA, the CDR3 is TGCAGCGTTCCAACCTGGGGGGGTTCGAGGGGCTACACCTTC. This encodes CSVPTWGGSRGYTF.

In this sample, this clone turned up once. The chain employs TRBV27 and TRBJ1-3, with 8 bases fitting TRBD1. Per the germline V gene, CDR1 is MNHEY and CDR2 is SMNVEV (reference sequence). V lost 6 bases and J lost 0; bases outside the gene matches: 4. CDR3 size: 15 residues. CDR3 sequence reads: CASRLTGASGNTIYF. As DNA, the CDR3 is TGTGCCAGCAGGTTGACAGGGGCCTCTGGAAACACCATATATTTT.